Listed below are T cell receptor beta chains from one sample, sequenced in a study of T cell responses to AZD1222 COVID-19 vaccine. TCRdb's copy holds only in-frame clones and misses some; the assay was immunoSEQ multiplex PCR. The profile shows roughly 140,000 clones, over 75% of them singletons. The sequencing here drew on peripheral blood, taken 28 days after the second AZD1222 dose. The receptors stem from an adult who received the AZD1222 COVID-19 vaccine. CDR3s include the opening cysteine and the closing phenylalanine or tryptophan. D genes are given only for firm matches. Clone size is not always given. Where it is, it says once, few, many or a class for expanded clones.

size	D	J	V	DNA	CDR3
-	-	TRBJ1-2	TRBV15	TGTGCCACCAGCAGGGACAGAAACTATGGCTACACCTTC	CATSRDRNYGYTF
-	-	TRBJ2-6	TRBV3-1/TRBV3-2	TGTGCCAGCAGAGGGGCTGGGGCCAACGTCCTGACTTTC	CASRGAGANVLTF
once	-	TRBJ1-6	TRBV2	TGTGCCAGCAGACGGAGCTCCTATAATTCACCCCTCCACTTT	CASRRSSYNSPLHF
-	-	TRBJ1-1	TRBV2	TGTGCCAGCAGTTACAGGGTAGGGAACACTGAAGCTTTCTTT	CASSYRVGNTEAFF
-	TRBD1	TRBJ1-4	TRBV7-9	TGTGCCAGCAGTTTGGGACAGGGCGATGAAAAACTGTTTTTT	CASSLGQGDEKLFF
few	TRBD1	TRBJ1-2	TRBV29-1	TGCAGCGTAGAACCCGGGACAGGGAAGTATGGCTACACCTTC	CSVEPGTGKYGYTF
-	TRBD1	TRBJ1-3	TRBV6-5	TGTGCCACCCGGGGGGACAGATCTCTATATTTT	CATRGDRSLYF
-	-	TRBJ2-2	TRBV6-5	TGTGCCAGCAGGGGACGGGACACCGGGGAGCTGTTTTTT	CASRGRDTGELFF
-	TRBD2	TRBJ2-4	TRBV23-1	TGCGCCAGCGCAGCGTGGGGGGGCCCAAGCGGGAGGGACAAAAACATTCAGTACTTC	CASAAWGGPSGRDKNIQYF
-	TRBD2	TRBJ2-5	TRBV29-1	TGCAGCGTTGAAGTCACTAGCGTGGACCAAGAGACCCAGTACTTC	CSVEVTSVDQETQYF
-	TRBD2	TRBJ2-3	TRBV7-6	TGTGCCAGCAGCCCTAGCGGGAGGGCCGCAGATACGCAGTATTTT	CASSPSGRAADTQYF
-	-	TRBJ2-1	TRBV6-5	TGTGCCAGCCAAGGGCTCTCCCCGCCCAATGAGCAGTTCTTC	CASQGLSPPNEQFF
-	-	TRBJ2-7	TRBV3-1/TRBV3-2	TGTGCCAGCAGCCAAGCCCCCTACAGGGAAGACTCCTACGAGCAGTACTTC	CASSQAPYREDSYEQYF
-	-	TRBJ2-2	TRBV7-9	TGTGCCAGCAGCTTAGTCGGGCCTTACACCGGGGAGCTGTTTTTT	CASSLVGPYTGELFF
-	-	TRBJ1-5	TRBV6-6	TGTGCCAGCAGTCCCATCACGGACCATTGGACCGCGACGACGCATAGCAATCAGCCCCAGCATTTT	CASSPITDHWTATTHSNQPQHF
-	TRBD1	TRBJ2-4	TRBV27	TGTGCCAGCAGTCTAACGGGACAGGGGGCCAAAAACATTCAGTACTTC	CASSLTGQGAKNIQYF
-	TRBD2	TRBJ2-1	TRBV5-4	TGTGCCAGCAGCGGGACTAGCGGGATTGCCCGCTACAATGAGCAGTTCTTC	CASSGTSGIARYNEQFF
-	-	TRBJ2-7	TRBV28	TGTGCCAGCAGTATCCAGGACTACGAGCAGTACTTC	CASSIQDYEQYF
-	-	TRBJ1-3	TRBV5-1	TGCGCCAGCAGCCCCGGCCTCTCTGGAAACACCATATATTTT	CASSPGLSGNTIYF
once	TRBD2	TRBJ2-5	TRBV24-1	TGTGCCACCAGTGATCGGGGACTAGCGGGAGTTGAGACCCAGTACTTC	CATSDRGLAGVETQYF
-	-	TRBJ2-6	TRBV3-1/TRBV3-2	TGTGCCAGCAGCCTTAGGGGGTCTGGGGCCAACGTCCTGACTTTC	CASSLRGSGANVLTF
-	-	TRBJ2-7	TRBV5-8	TGTGCCAGCAGCCCCCTATACGAGCAGTACTTC	CASSPLYEQYF
-	-	TRBJ1-1	TRBV18	TGTGCCAGCTCACCACCGGCGCCCCCTGAAGCTTTCTTT	CASSPPAPPEAFF
once	-	TRBJ2-1	TRBV6-5	TGTGCCACCCCGAGGGACTCCTACAATGAGCAGTTCTTC	CATPRDSYNEQFF
-	-	TRBJ1-1	TRBV27	TGTGCCAGCAGTCCAGGGACGGTACCGAACACTGAAGCTTTCTTT	CASSPGTVPNTEAFF
-	TRBD2	TRBJ2-1	TRBV24-1	TGTGCCACCAGTGACCCGGGACTAGCGGGAGCCTACAATGAGCAGTTCTTC	CATSDPGLAGAYNEQFF
-	TRBD1	TRBJ2-7	TRBV9	TGTGCCAGCAGCTCCGGACAGGGGTTATACGAGCAGTACTTC	CASSSGQGLYEQYF
-	TRBD1	TRBJ1-5	TRBV5-1	TGCGCCAGCAGCGAAGGACAGGGGAGCAATCAGCCCCAGCATTTT	CASSEGQGSNQPQHF
-	-	TRBJ2-1	TRBV5-6	TGTGCCAGCAGCTTGAAGCGGCACTCCTACAATGAGCAGTTCTTC	CASSLKRHSYNEQFF
once	-	TRBJ2-2	TRBV21-1	TGTGCCAGCAGAGGGCGGTCGAACACCGGGGAGCTGTTTTTT	CASRGRSNTGELFF
-	TRBD2	TRBJ2-5	TRBV18	TGTGCCAGCTCATCCGGGACTAGGGCGGAGACCCAGTACTTC	CASSSGTRAETQYF
-	-	TRBJ1-2	TRBV5-6	TGTGCCAGCAGCCCTGATCGGGCAGCTAACTATGGCTACACCTTC	CASSPDRAANYGYTF
-	-	TRBJ2-7	TRBV29-1	TGCAGCGTTGAAGGCCTAGCTGGTTACGAGCAGTACTTC	CSVEGLAGYEQYF
-	TRBD1	TRBJ2-3	TRBV4-1	TGCGCCAGCAGCCATATTGGGACAGGGCCAGAAGGAGATACGCAGTATTTT	CASSHIGTGPEGDTQYF
-	-	TRBJ2-7	TRBV25-1	TGTGCCAGCAGTAGCGCGGTCCTCTCCTACGAGCAGTACTTC	CASSSAVLSYEQYF
-	-	TRBJ1-2	TRBV23-1	TGCGCCAGCAGTCAATCCCTTTTCGACAGCAACTATGGCTACACCTTC	CASSQSLFDSNYGYTF
-	-	TRBJ1-2	TRBV19	TGTGCCAGTAGTAGGCCCTGGTCTAGAGAAAACTATGGCTACACCTTC	CASSRPWSRENYGYTF
-	-	TRBJ2-7	TRBV6-5	TGTGCCAGCAAGGGATTGAGTCTAGCAAGTTACGAGCAGTACTTC	CASKGLSLASYEQYF
-	-	TRBJ1-1	TRBV7-9	TGTGCCAGCAGCTTAGGTGGGACTGTCACTGAAGCTTTCTTT	CASSLGGTVTEAFF
-	-	TRBJ1-2	TRBV27	TGTGCCAGCAGTTTATTGGGACAAGGAATTGGCTACACCTTC	CASSLLGQGIGYTF
-	-	TRBJ1-2	TRBV28	TGTGCCAGCAGTATTAGTACCTATGGCTACACCTTC	CASSISTYGYTF
once	TRBD1	TRBJ1-2	TRBV19	TGTGCCAGTAGTGTAACCGCCGGGACAGGGGGCGATGGCTACACCTTC	CASSVTAGTGGDGYTF